Below are 27 T cell receptor beta chains sequenced from a single sample in a study of early T cells in non-severe SARS-CoV-2 infection. TCRdb recomputed calls from the 5' RACE reads with MiXCR, one row per CDR3 protein. The sample consists of 70,000 or so distinct CDR3 sequences, approximately 13% of them appearing once. The sequenced material came from whole blood. These receptors originate from an adult who was a healthcare worker with PCR-confirmed SARS-CoV-2 infection or an uninfected control (not recorded which).

There are many counts of this clonotype. This chain connects TRBV9 to TRBJ1-2; weak D call: TRBD1 (5 bases). CDR1 SGDLS and CDR2 YYNGEE come from the germline V gene. The germline V and J ends were trimmed by 4 bases and 5 bases, with 6 bases remaining between them. CDR3 length equals 11 residues. The DNA for the CDR3 is TGTGCCAGCAGCAAGGGGTATGGCTACACCTTC. Its protein product is CASSKGYGYTF.

This clonotype was observed at least ten times. The chain couples TRBV29-1 to TRBJ2-1; D might be TRBD2 (5 bases). The germline gives CDR1 SQVTM, CDR2 ANQGSEA. There are 12 residues in the CDR3. V lost 5 bases and J lost 6, with 11 bases in between. The CDR3 nucleotides read TGCAGCGTTATATATCGGGGCAATGAGCAGTTCTTC. Translation: CSVIYRGNEQFF.

This clonotype was seen many times. J is TRBJ1-1 and V is TRBV12-3 or TRBV12-4, with 7 bases that match TRBD1. This CDR3 is built from 14 residues. The V segment lost 4 bases and the J segment 10 bases; nucleotides outside the gene matches: 12. The CDR3 DNA reads as TGTGCCAGCAGTTCGGTTCTTAAGGCAGGGGGAGCTTTCTTT. It specifies CASSSVLKAGGAFF.

This clonotype was seen many times. The rearrangement uses TRBV27 and TRBJ2-5, with 7 bases lining up with TRBD2. CDR1 is MNHEY, CDR2 SMNVEV, per germline (reference sequence). With V trimmed by 3 bases and J by 7 bases, 5 bases remained unmatched. The CDR3 contains 13 residues. Written as DNA, the CDR3 is TGTGCCAGCAGTTTTAGCGGCGGGGGGACCCAGTACTTC. This translates into CASSFSGGGTQYF.

This clonotype was seen at least ten times. This sequence joins TRBV20-1 and TRBJ2-3, with 15 positions matching TRBD2. V lost 5 bases, J lost 2 bases, and 14 bases stayed unmatched. The CDR3 consists of 19 residues. From germline, CDR1 is DFQATT and CDR2 SNEGSKA (reference sequence). This chain's CDR3 is CSALPRTSGRAGNTDTQYF. CDR3 nucleotide sequence: TGCAGTGCTCTCCCGCGGACTAGCGGGAGGGCAGGGAACACAGATACGCAGTATTTT.

This clonotype occurred many times. The rearrangement joins TRBV11-2 to TRBJ2-7, with D maybe TRBD2 (7 bases). Per germline, CDR1 SGHAT and CDR2 FQNNGV. This CDR3 is built from 16 residues. Trimming took 4 bases from V and 0 from J, leaving 16 bases between them. In nucleotides, the CDR3 is TGTGCCAGCAGCTCTCGGGGGCGGGGGTTCTCCTACGAGCAGTACTTC. It encodes CASSSRGRGFSYEQYF. Looking up the rest from reference TRBV11-2 and TRBJ2-7 gives the full variable domain: EAGVAQSPRYKIIEKRQSVAFWCNPISGHATLYWYQQILGQGPKLLIQFQNNGVVDDSQLPKDRFSAERLKGVDSTLKIQPAKLEDSAVYLCASSSRGRGFSYEQYFGPGTRLTVT.

This clonotype was observed many times. The CDR3 DNA reads as TGTGCCAGCTCTACCGCGGGACAGTCTCATGAGCAGTTCTTC. Amino acid sequence: CASSTAGQSHEQFF. The chain employs TRBV18 and TRBJ2-1, with D possibly being TRBD1 (7 bases). Germline V CDR1 and CDR2: KGHSH, LQKENI. The CDR3 has 14 residues. Trimming took 6 bases from V and 8 from J, leaving 17 bases between them.

This clonotype was detected many times. J is TRBJ1-2 and V is TRBV6-2 or TRBV6-3; 7 positions agree with TRBD1. The CDR3 extends over 13 amino acids. Germline V lookup: CDR1 MNHEY, CDR2 SVGEGT. J lost 5 bases, V lost 9 bases, and 9 bases had no gene match. This CDR3 reads CASQDGTDYGYTF. CDR3 nucleotide sequence: TGTGCCAGTCAGGACGGGACAGATTATGGCTACACCTTC.

This clonotype was seen repeatedly, ten times or more. The V call is TRBV7-2, the J call TRBJ1-5, with TRBD1 as a possible D gene (5 bases). Germline V lookup: CDR1 SGHTA, CDR2 FQGNSA. The CDR3 is 14 residues long. The germline V and J ends were trimmed by 1 base and 4 bases, with 8 bases remaining between them. CDR3 amino acids: CASSLEGPNQPQHF. The CDR3 bases are TGTGCCAGCAGCTTAGAGGGACCTAATCAGCCCCAGCATTTT.

This clonotype was counted many times. This sequence joins TRBV5-1 and TRBJ2-1; D possibly corresponds to TRBD1 (8 bases). Trimming cost V 4 bases and J 7 bases, with 15 bases left between them. Germline loops: CDR1 SGHRS, CDR2 YFSETQ. The CDR3 extends over 14 amino acids. The CDR3 DNA reads as TGCGCCAGCAGCCACGGACAGGGAGGGAATGAGCAGTTCTTC. It specifies CASSHGQGGNEQFF.

This clonotype was seen many times. J is TRBJ2-7 and V is TRBV6-6, with D maybe TRBD1 (5 bases). The germline V gene encodes CDR1 MNHNY and CDR2 SVGAGI (reference sequence). CDR3 length: 11 amino acids. V was cut by 5 bases and J by 6 bases, with 8 bases left in between. In nucleotides, the CDR3 is TGTGCCAGCAGTCAGGGTTTCGAGCAGTACTTC. Residues: CASSQGFEQYF.

This clonotype appeared many times. J is TRBJ2-1 and V is TRBV7-9; 9 positions agree with TRBD1. Trimming removed 4 bases from V and 4 bases from J; junction bases left unmatched: 2. Germline values: CDR1 SEHNR, CDR2 FQNEAQ (reference sequence). This CDR3 is built from 14 residues. This CDR3 is CASSSDRGYNEQFF. The CDR3, as DNA: TGTGCCAGCAGCTCGGACAGGGGATACAATGAGCAGTTCTTC.

The genes are TRBV9 and TRBJ1-2; TRBD1 aligns across 9 bases. Germline CDR1 SGDLS, CDR2 YYNGEE. Germline trimming cut 1 base from V and 1 base from J; bases unmatched to any gene: 8. The CDR3 consists of 17 residues. CDR3 sequence reads: CASSVSSQGAGNYGYTF. The CDR3 nucleotides are TGTGCCAGCAGCGTATCTTCACAGGGGGCTGGTAACTATGGCTACACCTTC. Full variable domain (rest looked up from reference TRBV9 and TRBJ1-2): DSGVTQTPKHLITATGQRVTLRCSPRSGDLSVYWYQQSLDQGLQFLIQYYNGEERAKGNILERFSAQQFPDLHSELNLSSLELGDSALYFCASSVSSQGAGNYGYTFGSGTRLTVV.

This clonotype occurred many times. The chain links TRBV6-6 to TRBJ2-7; 14 nucleotides align to TRBD2. J lost 2 bases, V lost 5 bases, and 2 bases had no gene match. This CDR3 is 15 amino acids long. Germline CDR1 MNHNY, CDR2 SVGAGI (reference sequence). CDR3 sequence reads: CASSEGLAGAYEQYF. The CDR3 DNA reads TGTGCCAGCAGTGAGGGACTAGCGGGAGCCTACGAGCAGTACTTC.

This clonotype has at least ten counts. The J gene is TRBJ2-3, the V gene TRBV7-2, with D tentatively TRBD1 (5 bases). CDR1 and CDR2 (germline): SGHTA, FQGNSA. Deletions cut 3 bases from V and 2 bases from J, with 12 bases between. The CDR3 totals 15 residues. This CDR3 reads CASSLWVRATDTQYF. The DNA of the CDR3 is TGTGCCAGCAGCTTGTGGGTCAGGGCCACAGATACGCAGTATTTT. The complete variable domain, with remaining parts taken from reference TRBV7-2 and TRBJ2-3, reads GAGVSQSPSNKVTEKGKDVELRCDPISGHTALYWYRQSLGQGLEFLIYFQGNSAPDKSGLPSDRFSAERTGGSVSTLTIQRTQQEDSAVYLCASSLWVRATDTQYFGPGTRLTVL.

Ten or more counts support this clonotype. The rearrangement uses TRBV2 and TRBJ2-3; D uncertain. The CDR3 is made up of 13 amino acids. Trimming stripped 7 bases from V and 3 bases from J, with 11 bases between. From germline, CDR1 is SNHLY and CDR2 FYNNEI. Written as DNA, the CDR3 is TGTGCCAGCAACAAGCTTACAACAGATACGCAGTATTTT. Protein sequence: CASNKLTTDTQYF.

This clonotype has ten or more counts. The rearrangement links TRBV5-1 to TRBJ1-2; 9 nucleotides match TRBD1. This CDR3 comprises 14 residues. In germline, CDR1 is SGHRS, CDR2 YFSETQ. V shed 8 bases and J 6 bases; nucleotides not matched to a gene: 11. The CDR3 reads CASQNKRTGDGYTF. CDR3 nucleotide sequence: TGCGCCAGTCAGAATAAACGGACAGGGGATGGCTACACCTTC.

This clonotype was detected ten times or more. The chain recombines TRBV20-1 with TRBJ1-5, with D hard to call. The V gene lost 3 bases and the J gene lost 0 bases, with 12 bases spanning the gap. The V gene's germline CDR1 is DFQATT and CDR2 SNEGSKA (reference sequence). This CDR3 comprises 15 residues. CDR3 in DNA: TGCAGTGCTAGCGATAGCAGCAATAGCAATCAGCCCCAGCATTTT. It encodes CSASDSSNSNQPQHF.

There are a few counts of this clonotype. The rearrangement links TRBV12-5 to TRBJ1-4; the D is unclear. The germline gives CDR1 LGHNT, CDR2 FRNRAP. The CDR3 has 14 amino acids. The V gene lost 5 bases and the J gene lost 5 bases, with 12 bases spanning the gap. In nucleotides, the CDR3 is TGTGCTAGTGGTCCTGGACGTTTCAATGAAAAACTGTTTTTT. It codes for CASGPGRFNEKLFF.

This clonotype showed up many times. V is TRBV28 and J is TRBJ2-3, with D perhaps matching TRBD1 (6 bases). Per the germline V gene, CDR1 is MDHEN and CDR2 is SYDVKM. CDR3 length equals 15 residues. The germline V and J ends were trimmed by 7 bases and 5 bases, with 19 bases remaining between them. Here the CDR3 DNA reads TGTGCCAGCAACCATCCAGGGGTTGGGGGAGATACGCAGTATTTT. Translation: CASNHPGVGGDTQYF.

This chain joins TRBV5-1 and TRBJ2-7; D is uncertain. This CDR3 comprises 9 residues. The V end lost 8 bases, the J end lost 5 bases, and 5 bases lay between the germline ends. The germline CDR1 and CDR2 sequences are SGHRS and YFSETQ. The CDR3 DNA sequence: TGCGCCAGGGTCCACGAGCAGTACTTC. Amino acids: CARVHEQYF.

There are many counts of this clonotype. The V gene is TRBV7-2, the J gene TRBJ1-5; D gene ambiguous. The V end lost 1 base, the J end lost 1 base, and 8 bases lay between the germline ends. CDR3 length: 15 residues. CDR1 is SGHTA and CDR2 is FQGNSA in the germline V gene. CDR3 sequence: CASSLEGGSNQPQHF. The CDR3 DNA reads TGTGCCAGCAGCTTAGAGGGCGGGAGCAATCAGCCCCAGCATTTT.

In this sample, this clonotype turned up many times. The chain carries TRBV19 and TRBJ2-3; tentatively, D is TRBD2 (6 bases). Trimming took off 3 bases at V and 1 base at J, with 14 bases between the two ends. Germline V gene lookup returns CDR1 LNHDA and CDR2 SQIVND (reference sequence). The length of the CDR3 is 16 residues. The CDR3 DNA is TGTGCCAGTAGTATGCGGCAGGGAGGCGGCACAGATACGCAGTATTTT. Amino acids: CASSMRQGGGTDTQYF.

This clonotype occurred many times. The V and J genes are TRBV18 and TRBJ1-1; D not resolved. V lost 3 bases and J lost 5, with 10 bases in between. Germline CDR1 KGHSH, CDR2 LQKENI. This CDR3 contains 13 residues. The CDR3 protein is CASSPTYLTEAFF. The CDR3 DNA is TGTGCCAGCTCACCTACCTATTTGACTGAAGCTTTCTTT.

This clonotype was seen repeatedly, ten times or more. The V gene is TRBV9, the J gene TRBJ2-1, with D maybe TRBD2 (6 bases). CDR3 length: 14 amino acids. CDR1 is SGDLS and CDR2 is YYNGEE in the germline V gene. Trimming cost V 0 bases and J 9 bases, with 13 bases left between them. The CDR3 DNA sequence: TGTGCCAGCAGCGTAGCTCAGTTGGAGGGTGAGCAGTTCTTC. Its protein is CASSVAQLEGEQFF.

This clonotype was detected many times. The V gene is TRBV28, the J gene TRBJ1-2; maybe TRBD1 (6 bases). Germline lookup yields CDR1 MDHEN and CDR2 SYDVKM. Deletions cut 6 bases from V and 8 bases from J, with 22 bases between. The CDR3 runs 15 residues. The CDR3 loop is CASRHDTGGVGGYTF. For the CDR3, the DNA is TGTGCCAGCAGGCACGATACCGGGGGCGTAGGAGGCTACACCTTC.

This chain connects TRBV6-2 or TRBV6-3 to TRBJ2-2, with 12 bases matching TRBD2. Germline V gene sequence: CDR1 MNHEY, CDR2 SVGEGT. J lost 3 bases, V lost 10 bases, and 3 bases had no gene match. CDR3 length: 14 residues. The CDR3 nucleotides are TGTGCCACCCGGACTAGCGGGGACACCGGGGAGCTGTTTTTT. Translated, it gives CATRTSGDTGELFF.